One sample yielded the 29 T cell receptor beta chains listed below, sequenced in a study of a mutant IDH1 vaccine in newly diagnosed glioma. Time point: week 23, last vaccination. A 20-mer mutant IDH1 peptide at 300 ug was injected subcutaneously with topical imiquimod. These TCRs' antigens remain unknown. Clones were read by immunoSEQ multiplex PCR, and TCRdb kept only the in-frame ones, dropping some. The profile covers more than 35,000 clones, with about four fifths appearing a single time and about 5.2% taken by the ten largest. The material sequenced was PBMCs, taken from a glioma patient whose treatment included an IDH1 peptide vaccine. The receptors originated from a man aged 40-55 years with glioma.

This clone was picked up one time. The J gene is TRBJ2-1, the V gene TRBV19; D not certain. V was cut by 3 bases and J by 6 bases, with 3 bases left in between. The CDR3 extends over 11 amino acids. Germline V gene sequence: CDR1 LNHDA, CDR2 SQIVND (reference sequence). The CDR3 sequence is CASSIGNEQFF. CDR3 DNA: TGTGCCAGTAGTATCGGCAATGAGCAGTTCTTC.

The V and J genes are TRBV27 and TRBJ1-5; D gene unclear. Trimming stripped 5 bases from V and 3 bases from J, with 5 bases between. The length of the CDR3 is 12 residues. The germline V gene has CDR1 MNHEY and CDR2 SMNVEV (reference sequence). The CDR3 region is CASSPYNQPQHF. As DNA, the CDR3 is TGTGCCAGCAGTCCCTACAATCAGCCCCAGCATTTT.

The V call is TRBV9, the J call TRBJ1-2; D is undetermined. Trimming left V 0 bases short and J 13 bases short, with 10 bases between. CDR3 length equals 11 residues. Germline V gives CDR1 SGDLS, CDR2 YYNGEE. CDR3 nucleotide sequence: TGTGCCAGCAGCGTAGGGGCAGCGGTCACCTTC. Encoded protein: CASSVGAAVTF. The full variable domain, completed using reference TRBV9 and TRBJ1-2, is DSGVTQTPKHLITATGQRVTLRCSPRSGDLSVYWYQQSLDQGLQFLIQYYNGEERAKGNILERFSAQQFPDLHSELNLSSLELGDSALYFCASSVGAAVTFGSGTRLTVV.

In its sample, this clone was seen a few times. The chain recombines TRBV28 with TRBJ1-4; D is possibly TRBD1 (5 bases). The CDR3 runs 15 residues. Germline CDR1 reads MDHEN; CDR2 reads SYDVKM. The V and J ends lost 5 bases and 6 bases respectively, with 16 bases between them. CDR3 coding DNA: TGTGCCAGCAGTATAGTCGGGGCGGCGGATGAAAAACTGTTTTTT. Protein product: CASSIVGAADEKLFF.

This chain joins TRBV5-1 and TRBJ2-3; TRBD2 matches 12 bases. The J segment lost 4 bases and the V segment lost 0 bases, leaving 6 bases of the junction unmatched. Germline CDR1 reads SGHRS; CDR2 reads YFSETQ. The CDR3 runs to 17 residues. CDR3 nucleotide sequence: TGCGCCAGCAGCTTGGGGCTAGCGGGAGGGTGGCCAGATACGCAGTATTTT. Translating gives CASSLGLAGGWPDTQYF.

By proportion, this clone is medium-sized. V and J are TRBV7-9 and TRBJ1-5, with TRBD1 matching over 9 bases. Looked up from germline, CDR1 is SEHNR and CDR2 is FQNEAQ (reference sequence). Trimming removed 5 bases from V and 2 bases from J; junction bases left unmatched: 4. This CDR3 comprises 15 residues. CDR3 sequence reads: CASSRTGAGNQPQHF. The CDR3 region has the DNA TGTGCCAGCAGCCGGACAGGGGCGGGCAATCAGCCCCAGCATTTT. The complete variable domain, with remaining parts taken from reference TRBV7-9 and TRBJ1-5, reads DTGVSQNPRHKITKRGQNVTFRCDPISEHNRLYWYRQTLGQGPEFLTYFQNEAQLEKSRLLSDRFSAERPKGSFSTLEIQRTEQGDSAMYLCASSRTGAGNQPQHFGDGTRLSIL.

The table lists this clone with a count of one. The CDR3 nucleotides read TGTGCCAGCAGGCTAAGACAGGGCCCGAATCAGCCCCAGCATTTT. Translation: CASRLRQGPNQPQHF. The V call is TRBV6-5, the J call TRBJ1-5; 7 bases fit TRBD1. The CDR3 is 15 amino acids. Germline CDR1 and CDR2: MNHEY and SVGAGI. Trimming removed 6 bases from V and 4 bases from J; junction bases left unmatched: 9.

This sequence joins TRBV11-2 and TRBJ1-1; maybe TRBD1 (5 bases). CDR1 and CDR2 (germline): SGHAT, FQNNGV. The CDR3 is 14 residues long. V was cut by 1 base and J by 6 bases, with 12 bases left in between. In DNA form, the CDR3 reads TGTGCCAGCAGCTTAGGGGTGCGGGGGGCTGAAGCTTTCTTT. Protein: CASSLGVRGAEAFF.

In its sample, this clone was seen once. DNA for the CDR3: TGTGCCAGCAGTGAATTTCGGGGAGGCAATGAGCAGTTCTTC. Its protein product is CASSEFRGGNEQFF. This chain joins TRBV25-1 and TRBJ2-1; a possible D gene is TRBD2 (6 bases). The CDR3 runs to 14 residues. V lost 1 base and J lost 6, with 10 bases in between. The germline CDR1 and CDR2 sequences are MGHDK and SYGVNS.

The chain carries TRBV6-1 and TRBJ2-7; D is ambiguous. CDR3 length equals 14 residues. V was trimmed by 7 bases and J by 2 bases, leaving 15 bases between them. CDR1 is MNHNS and CDR2 is SASEGT in the germline V gene. The CDR3 spells CASTRTDGTYEQYF. CDR3 sequence (DNA): TGTGCCAGCACAAGGACGGACGGAACCTACGAGCAGTACTTC.

This rearrangement joins TRBV4-3 to TRBJ2-7, with 14 bases that match TRBD2. Germline CDR1 is LGHNA and CDR2 is YSLEER. The CDR3 is 15 amino acids. V lost 4 bases to trimming and J lost 5 bases; unmatched junction nucleotides: 4. DNA for the CDR3: TGCGCCAGCAGCCTAGGGACTAGCGGGAGCAACGAGCAGTACTTC. Translation gives CASSLGTSGSNEQYF.

J is TRBJ2-2 and V is TRBV7-2; D is possibly TRBD1 (6 bases). Germline CDR1 is SGHTA and CDR2 is FQGNSA. V was trimmed by 0 bases and J by 7 bases, leaving 12 bases between them. CDR3 length: 15 residues. The CDR3 bases are TGTGCCAGCAGCTTAGCGGGGGCGAGGGTCGGGGAGCTGTTTTTT. Translation gives CASSLAGARVGELFF.

The rearrangement links TRBV18 to TRBJ1-1; D might be TRBD1 (5 bases). Trimming cost V 2 bases and J 1 base, with 20 bases left between them. The CDR3 runs to 18 residues. Germline assignment: CDR1 KGHSH and CDR2 LQKENI. The CDR3 spells CASSPFPGSDGGNTEAFF. In nucleotides, the CDR3 is TGTGCCAGCTCACCATTTCCGGGATCCGATGGGGGGAACACTGAAGCTTTCTTT.

The chain recombines TRBV9 with TRBJ1-2; 8 bases line up with TRBD1. V shed 3 bases, J shed 0 bases, and the junction held 10 bases outside the gene matches. Germline assignment: CDR1 SGDLS and CDR2 YYNGEE. The CDR3 length is 17 residues. This CDR3 is CASSDPGQVNSNYGYTF. CDR3 in DNA: TGTGCCAGCAGCGACCCGGGACAGGTCAATTCTAACTATGGCTACACCTTC.

This clone was recorded once. CDR3 nucleotides: TGTGCCAGCAGCCGGCCAGGGTACTCACCCCTCCACTTT. This encodes CASSRPGYSPLHF. The rearrangement uses TRBV5-6 and TRBJ1-6, with D perhaps matching TRBD1 (5 bases). The CDR3 spans 13 residues. CDR1 is SGHDT, CDR2 YYEEEE, per germline. Trimming removed 4 bases from V and 10 bases from J, with 12 bases in between.

The chain uses TRBV5-4 and TRBJ2-1; 7 bases map to TRBD1. The CDR3 has 13 residues. From germline, CDR1 is SGHNT and CDR2 YYREEE (reference sequence). J was trimmed by 5 bases and V by 4 bases; bases with no gene match: 3. In DNA form, the CDR3 reads TGTGCCAGCAGCAATGGACAGGACAATGAGCAGTTCTTC. Translation gives CASSNGQDNEQFF.

The count of this clone is one. The V and J genes are TRBV4-2 and TRBJ1-6; 8 bases match TRBD1. The CDR3 has 17 amino acids. In germline, CDR1 is LGHNA, CDR2 YNFKEQ. With 2 bases clipped from V and 8 bases from J, the junction kept 11 bases outside the gene matches. The CDR3 sequence: CASSQFRGQRPDSPLHF. The CDR3 nucleotides read TGTGCCAGCAGCCAATTCAGGGGGCAGAGGCCTGATTCACCCCTCCACTTT.

V gene TRBV7-2 combines with J gene TRBJ2-7; TRBD2 matches at 7 bases. V lost 0 bases, J lost 4 bases, and 6 bases stayed unmatched. CDR1 and CDR2 (germline): SGHTA, FQGNSA. The CDR3 runs to 15 residues. DNA for the CDR3: TGTGCCAGCAGCTTAGCGCACGGCGGGGGTTACGAGCAGTACTTC. Translating it yields CASSLAHGGGYEQYF.

The rearrangement joins TRBV28 to TRBJ2-5, with 11 bases fitting TRBD2. The CDR3 length is 16 residues. V gave up 6 bases and J gave up 0 bases; unmatched junction bases: 6. From germline, CDR1 is MDHEN and CDR2 SYDVKM. CDR3 sequence reads: CASSEPGLADQETQYF. The CDR3 coding sequence is TGTGCCAGCAGCGAACCGGGACTAGCGGACCAAGAGACCCAGTACTTC. Using reference TRBV28 and TRBJ2-5 for the parts outside the CDR3, the full variable domain is DVKVTQSSRYLVKRTGEKVFLECVQDMDHENMFWYRQDPGLGLRLIYFSYDVKMKEKGDIPEGYSVSREKKERFSLILESASTNQTSMYLCASSEPGLADQETQYFGPGTRLLVL.

The chain has TRBV19 and TRBJ1-6; TRBD1 agrees at 11 bases. In germline, CDR1 is LNHDA, CDR2 SQIVND (reference sequence). This CDR3 is built from 16 residues. J lost 9 bases, V lost 6 bases, and 10 bases had no gene match. CDR3 nucleotides: TGTGCCAGTAGGCCCCTGGACAGGGGGCCGGGTTCACCCCTCCACTTT. Translating it yields CASRPLDRGPGSPLHF.

This chain uses TRBV29-1 with TRBJ1-2; D remains unclear. Germline assignment: CDR1 SQVTM and CDR2 ANQGSEA. This CDR3 has 14 residues. The V end was cut by 1 base, the J end by 1 base, with 10 bases between. The CDR3 reads CSVEGTALNYGYTF. In nucleotides, the CDR3 is TGCAGCGTTGAAGGGACGGCGCTTAACTATGGCTACACCTTC.

J is TRBJ2-1 and V is TRBV28; the D gene is possibly TRBD2 (6 bases). CDR3 length equals 15 residues. V lost 7 bases and J 7 bases, leaving 20 bases between the germline ends. Germline-derived CDR1 and CDR2 are MDHEN and SYDVKM. The CDR3 region has the DNA TGTGCCAGCACCCCTACGTGGAGGGCCATGAATGAGCAGTTCTTC. Amino acids: CASTPTWRAMNEQFF.

CDR3 bases: TGTGCCAGCAGCGCTGGGGACCTCTTCAATCAGCCCCAGCATTTT. Amino acid sequence: CASSAGDLFNQPQHF. The chain couples TRBV7-2 to TRBJ1-5; D possibly corresponds to TRBD1 (5 bases). The CDR3 extends over 15 amino acids. CDR1 is SGHTA and CDR2 is FQGNSA in the germline V gene. Trimming shortened V by 5 bases and J by 3 bases, and 14 bases separated the two germline ends.

This clone was counted only a few times. V and J are TRBV29-1 and TRBJ1-1, with D possibly matching TRBD1 (5 bases). This CDR3 has 16 amino acids. Germline-derived CDR1 and CDR2 are SQVTM and ANQGSEA. V lost 3 bases and J lost 0, with 17 bases in between. The CDR3 nucleotides are TGCAGCGTTGATGCCGATGGGACCCCATTGAACACTGAAGCTTTCTTT. This translates into CSVDADGTPLNTEAFF. Drawing the rest from reference TRBV29-1 and TRBJ1-1, the complete variable domain is SAVISQKPSRDICQRGTSLTIQCQVDSQVTMMFWYRQQPGQSLTLIATANQGSEATYESGFVIDKFPISRPNLTFSTLTVSNMSPEDSSIYLCSVDADGTPLNTEAFFGQGTRLTVV.

In regard to this clone: Other nucleotide sequences from this sample produce the same CDR3. This sequence joins TRBV14 and TRBJ2-1; TRBD1 might be the D (5 bases). CDR1 and CDR2 from the germline V gene are SGHDN and FVKESK. This CDR3 contains 14 residues. Trimming removed 1 base at V and 4 bases at J, with 8 bases between. This chain's CDR3 is CASSQGGSYNEQFF. The CDR3 DNA reads TGTGCCAGCAGCCAAGGGGGCTCTTACAATGAGCAGTTCTTC.

The genes are TRBV6-5 and TRBJ2-7; D is ambiguous. Germline V CDR1 and CDR2: MNHEY, SVGAGI. The V end was cut by 7 bases, the J end by 2 bases, with 15 bases between. The CDR3 is 14 residues long. The CDR3 is CASTRTDGTYEQYF. In DNA form, the CDR3 reads TGTGCCAGCACAAGGACGGACGGAACCTACGAGCAGTACTTC.

The J gene is TRBJ2-7, the V gene TRBV9; TRBD2 aligns across 11 bases. Germline V gene lookup returns CDR1 SGDLS and CDR2 YYNGEE. V dropped 3 bases and J dropped 7; count of bases not matched to a gene: 6. The CDR3 length is 14 residues. CDR3 DNA: TGTGCCAGCAGCGCAACTAGCGGGAGTGGAGAGCAGTACTTC. It yields the protein CASSATSGSGEQYF.

The genes are TRBV4-3 and TRBJ2-3; 8 bases align to TRBD2. This CDR3 contains 15 residues. V gave up 0 bases and J gave up 6 bases; unmatched junction bases: 5. Germline-derived CDR1 and CDR2 are LGHNA and YSLEER. The CDR3 loop is CASSQDSGGSDTQYF. CDR3 DNA sequence: TGCGCCAGCAGCCAAGATTCGGGGGGGTCGGATACGCAGTATTTT.

The chain carries TRBV6-5 and TRBJ2-7; TRBD1 matches 8 bases. The J segment lost 3 bases and the V segment lost 7 bases, leaving 8 bases of the junction unmatched. The germline V gene has CDR1 MNHEY and CDR2 SVGAGI. The CDR3 runs 14 residues. CDR3 coding DNA: TGTGCCAGCACCCCGGACAGGGTAATCTACGAGCAGTACTTC. Protein: CASTPDRVIYEQYF.